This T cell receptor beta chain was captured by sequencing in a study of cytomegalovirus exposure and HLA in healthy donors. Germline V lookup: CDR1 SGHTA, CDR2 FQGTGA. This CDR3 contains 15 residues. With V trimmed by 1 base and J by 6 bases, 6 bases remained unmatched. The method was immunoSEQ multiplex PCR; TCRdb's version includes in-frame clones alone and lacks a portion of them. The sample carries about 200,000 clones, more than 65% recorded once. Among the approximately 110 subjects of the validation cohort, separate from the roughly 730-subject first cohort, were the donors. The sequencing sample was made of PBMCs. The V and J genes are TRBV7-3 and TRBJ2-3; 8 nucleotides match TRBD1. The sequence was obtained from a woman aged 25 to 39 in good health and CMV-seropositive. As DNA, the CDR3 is TGTGCCAGCAGCTTAATGGGACAGGATATTGATACGCAGTATTTT. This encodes CASSLMGQDIDTQYF.